The 23 T cell receptor beta chains listed next were all sequenced from one sample in a study of shared clonotypes between healthy human individuals. Using immunoSEQ multiplex PCR, the repertoire was profiled, and TCRdb retains in-frame clones only, with some absent. Here the sample spans about 380,000 clones, approximately 97% being singletons. Material for sequencing was memory CD8+ T cells sorted from blood. Regarding subset: CD45RO+ cells pooled with CCR7-negative TemRA cells. All receptors derive from a man younger than 45 in good health.

The V and J genes are TRBV19 and TRBJ2-7, with TRBD1 matching over 9 bases. Losses at the gene ends were 3 bases for V and 5 bases for J; bases not matched to a gene: 8. Germline V CDR1 and CDR2: LNHDA, SQIVND (reference sequence). The CDR3 is 15 residues long. CDR3 sequence reads: CASSMGDRAFDEQYF. For the CDR3, the DNA is TGTGCCAGTAGTATGGGGGACAGGGCTTTCGACGAGCAGTACTTC. Full variable domain (rest looked up from reference TRBV19 and TRBJ2-7): DGGITQSPKYLFRKEGQNVTLSCEQNLNHDAMYWYRQDPGQGLRLIYYSQIVNDFQKGDIAEGYSVSREKKESFPLTVTSAQKNPTAFYLCASSMGDRAFDEQYFGPGTRLTVT.

This sequence joins TRBV5-1 and TRBJ2-2; 7 positions match TRBD2. The CDR3 length is 16 residues. V shed 1 base and J 1 base; nucleotides not matched to a gene: 4. The V gene's germline CDR1 is SGHRS and CDR2 YFSETQ. The CDR3 region is CASSLTQRENTGELFF. CDR3 coding DNA: TGCGCCAGCAGCTTGACACAGCGGGAGAACACCGGGGAGCTGTTTTTT.

This clone was detected only once. The V and J genes are TRBV6-1 and TRBJ1-2; D call uncertain. This CDR3 has 12 amino acids. Germline V gives CDR1 MNHNS, CDR2 SASEGT. Trimming left V 0 bases short and J 4 bases short, with 3 bases between. CDR3 DNA: TGTGCCAGCAGTGAAGCGACCTATGGCTACACCTTC. It codes for CASSEATYGYTF.

The chain combines TRBV9 with TRBJ2-1; TRBD2 matches at 12 bases. This CDR3 spans 20 amino acids. V shed 1 base, J shed 4 bases, and the junction held 15 bases outside the gene matches. Germline-derived CDR1 and CDR2 are SGDLS and YYNGEE. CDR3 DNA sequence: TGTGCCAGCAGCGTACTAGCGGGAGGGATGCCGATTTATTCGTACAATGAGCAGTTCTTC. This encodes CASSVLAGGMPIYSYNEQFF.

This rearrangement joins TRBV29-1 to TRBJ1-1; D gene unclear. CDR1 is SQVTM and CDR2 is ANQGSEA in the germline V gene. The CDR3 is 16 amino acids. Trimming took off 6 bases at V and 3 bases at J, with 23 bases between the two ends. Written as DNA, the CDR3 is TGCAGCGTGTGGCATGCCCTCGGAATAGAGGACACTGAAGCTTTCTTT. Protein product: CSVWHALGIEDTEAFF.

The chain links TRBV18 to TRBJ2-7; D is unclear. The germline V gene encodes CDR1 KGHSH and CDR2 LQKENI. With 4 bases removed from V and 3 bases from J, the gap between germline ends came to 4 bases. The CDR3 runs 11 residues. CDR3 sequence reads: CASSQNYEQYF. CDR3 nucleotide sequence: TGTGCCAGCTCACAGAACTACGAGCAGTACTTC.

The CDR3 loop is CASSLVEGREQYF. CDR3 DNA: TGCGCCAGCAGCTTGGTGGAGGGCCGCGAGCAGTACTTC. The rearrangement links TRBV5-1 to TRBJ2-7; weak D call: TRBD2 (6 bases). Germline-derived CDR1 and CDR2 are SGHRS and YFSETQ. This CDR3 is 13 amino acids long. Trimming removed 0 bases at V and 6 bases at J, with 10 bases between.

The chain is built from TRBV10-1 and TRBJ2-1; D is unclear. Trimming removed 5 bases from V and 5 bases from J, with 13 bases in between. CDR1 is WNHNN and CDR2 is SYGVQD in the germline V gene (reference sequence). The CDR3 runs 14 residues. CDR3 sequence reads: CASSKGQGNNEQFF. CDR3 bases: TGCGCCAGCAGTAAGGGTCAAGGGAACAATGAGCAGTTCTTC.

The chain uses TRBV2 and TRBJ2-5; D tentatively reads TRBD1 or TRBD2 (5 bases each). Trimming left V 10 bases short and J 2 bases short, with 11 bases between. CDR1 SNHLY and CDR2 FYNNEI come from the germline V gene. This CDR3 is built from 12 residues. CDR3 sequence (DNA): TGTGCCATCGGGACCTCGCAAGAGACCCAGTACTTC. This gives the protein CAIGTSQETQYF.

In this sample, this clone turned up once. CDR3 residues: CASSKQMGQGGGETQYF. DNA for the CDR3: TGTGCCAGCAGCAAACAGATGGGACAGGGGGGAGGAGAGACCCAGTACTTC. This chain links TRBV21-1 with TRBJ2-5; the table's D call of TRBD1 was not tested on the DNA. TRBV21-1 has pseudogene status. The CDR3 length is 17 residues.

The gene calls are TRBV6-1 and TRBJ2-5; D not certain. The ends were cut back, 6 bases at V and 1 base at J, with 12 bases in the middle. CDR1 MNHNS and CDR2 SASEGT come from the germline V gene. This CDR3 region has 14 residues. The CDR3 here is CASRKGLGQETQYF. CDR3 nucleotides: TGTGCCAGCAGAAAGGGTTTGGGCCAAGAGACCCAGTACTTC.

The V call is TRBV7-2, the J call TRBJ2-5; D uncertain. The CDR3 covers 13 residues. Germline assignment: CDR1 SGHTA and CDR2 FQGNSA. V shed 3 bases and J shed 3 bases, with 8 bases lying between them. CDR3 protein: CASSFGPEETQYF. The DNA of the CDR3 is TGTGCCAGCAGCTTTGGACCGGAAGAGACCCAGTACTTC.

V is TRBV4-2 and J is TRBJ2-1; 11 nucleotides line up with TRBD2. CDR3 length: 15 amino acids. Germline CDR1 and CDR2: LGHNA and YNFKEQ. With 4 bases clipped from V and 7 bases from J, the junction kept 6 bases outside the gene matches. The CDR3 DNA reads as TGTGCCAGCAGCCTAGCGGGAGGGCCTGAAAATGAGCAGTTCTTC. Translating gives CASSLAGGPENEQFF.

This chain connects TRBV28 to TRBJ2-2; 10 bases align to TRBD1. V was clipped by 5 bases and J by 6 bases; unmatched bases: 9. The CDR3 spans 16 residues. The V gene's germline CDR1 is MDHEN and CDR2 SYDVKM. Here the CDR3 reads CASSRRSGTGAGELFF. DNA for the CDR3: TGTGCCAGCAGTCGGAGATCCGGGACAGGGGCCGGGGAGCTGTTTTTT.

In this sample, this clone turned up once. V is TRBV7-9 and J is TRBJ1-3; 8 bases align to TRBD1. The ends lost 4 bases at V and 6 bases at J; junction bases unmatched: 2. Germline assignment: CDR1 SEHNR and CDR2 FQNEAQ (reference sequence). The CDR3 has 13 amino acids. CDR3 sequence reads: CASSSDRENTIYF. The CDR3 DNA reads TGTGCCAGCAGCTCGGACAGGGAAAACACCATATATTTT.

The gene calls are TRBV19 and TRBJ2-7, with D unclear. The V end was cut by 3 bases, the J end by 5 bases, with 11 bases between. CDR3 length equals 13 residues. Germline CDR1 LNHDA, CDR2 SQIVND (reference sequence). DNA of the CDR3: TGTGCCAGTAGTATCCTCGGTTACCACGAGCAGTACTTC. Residues: CASSILGYHEQYF.

The chain links TRBV5-4 to TRBJ2-1; D tentatively fits TRBD1 or TRBD2 (5 bases each). The CDR3 runs 16 residues. Trimming took 2 bases from V and 0 from J, leaving 12 bases between them. CDR1 SGHNT and CDR2 YYREEE come from the germline V gene (reference sequence). As DNA, the CDR3 is TGTGCCAGCAGCTTTTTGGGGGAGCGCTCCTACAATGAGCAGTTCTTC. Its protein product is CASSFLGERSYNEQFF.

V and J are TRBV10-3 and TRBJ1-5, with TRBD1 as a possible D gene (5 bases). V dropped 2 bases and J dropped 9 bases, with 14 bases sitting between them. The germline gives CDR1 ENHRY, CDR2 SYGVKD. The CDR3 loop spans 14 amino acids. CDR3 protein: CAISEIGGSGPQHF. CDR3 DNA: TGTGCCATCAGTGAGATTGGGGGGTCAGGGCCCCAGCATTTT.

The chain is built from TRBV7-9 and TRBJ2-7; D possibly uses TRBD1 or TRBD2 (6 bases each). Germline V gene sequence: CDR1 SEHNR, CDR2 FQNEAQ (reference sequence). Trimming cost V 0 bases and J 3 bases, with 18 bases left between them. CDR3 size: 17 residues. DNA of the CDR3: TGTGCCAGCAGCTTAGCGGGCCCTAGGGGGGCGGGCTACGAGCAGTACTTC. Protein product: CASSLAGPRGAGYEQYF.

The rearrangement links TRBV5-6 to TRBJ1-4; D gene unclear. The CDR3 is 13 residues long. Trimming stripped 0 bases from V and 11 bases from J, with 11 bases between. Germline V gives CDR1 SGHDT, CDR2 YYEEEE. The CDR3 DNA reads TGTGCCAGCAGCTTGGTCCGGGTCGGGAAACTGTTTTTT. It codes for CASSLVRVGKLFF.

The chain uses TRBV10-3 and TRBJ2-2; possibly TRBD2 for D (5 bases). Trimming took 6 bases from V and 4 from J, leaving 9 bases between them. There are 13 residues in the CDR3. The V gene's germline CDR1 is ENHRY and CDR2 SYGVKD. The DNA for the CDR3 is TGTGCCATCAGCAGGACTGGCACCGGGGAGCTGTTTTTT. Residues: CAISRTGTGELFF.

The genes are TRBV2 and TRBJ2-1; the match to TRBD2 covers 14 bases. There are 16 residues in the CDR3. Germline loops: CDR1 SNHLY, CDR2 FYNNEI. The V segment lost 1 base and the J segment 10 bases; nucleotides outside the gene matches: 6. This CDR3 reads CASSEGGGLAGDEQFF. The DNA of the CDR3 is TGTGCCAGCAGTGAAGGTGGGGGACTAGCGGGAGACGAGCAGTTCTTC.

J is TRBJ2-2 and V is TRBV4-1; TRBD2 aligns across 10 bases. The V segment lost 6 bases and the J segment 1 base; nucleotides outside the gene matches: 20. Germline CDR1 reads MGHRA; CDR2 reads YSYEKL. This CDR3 region has 21 residues. The CDR3 loop reads CASSPTGTSEAQLMNTGELFF. In nucleotides, the CDR3 is TGCGCCAGCAGTCCGACAGGGACTAGCGAGGCCCAACTGATGAACACCGGGGAGCTGTTTTTT.